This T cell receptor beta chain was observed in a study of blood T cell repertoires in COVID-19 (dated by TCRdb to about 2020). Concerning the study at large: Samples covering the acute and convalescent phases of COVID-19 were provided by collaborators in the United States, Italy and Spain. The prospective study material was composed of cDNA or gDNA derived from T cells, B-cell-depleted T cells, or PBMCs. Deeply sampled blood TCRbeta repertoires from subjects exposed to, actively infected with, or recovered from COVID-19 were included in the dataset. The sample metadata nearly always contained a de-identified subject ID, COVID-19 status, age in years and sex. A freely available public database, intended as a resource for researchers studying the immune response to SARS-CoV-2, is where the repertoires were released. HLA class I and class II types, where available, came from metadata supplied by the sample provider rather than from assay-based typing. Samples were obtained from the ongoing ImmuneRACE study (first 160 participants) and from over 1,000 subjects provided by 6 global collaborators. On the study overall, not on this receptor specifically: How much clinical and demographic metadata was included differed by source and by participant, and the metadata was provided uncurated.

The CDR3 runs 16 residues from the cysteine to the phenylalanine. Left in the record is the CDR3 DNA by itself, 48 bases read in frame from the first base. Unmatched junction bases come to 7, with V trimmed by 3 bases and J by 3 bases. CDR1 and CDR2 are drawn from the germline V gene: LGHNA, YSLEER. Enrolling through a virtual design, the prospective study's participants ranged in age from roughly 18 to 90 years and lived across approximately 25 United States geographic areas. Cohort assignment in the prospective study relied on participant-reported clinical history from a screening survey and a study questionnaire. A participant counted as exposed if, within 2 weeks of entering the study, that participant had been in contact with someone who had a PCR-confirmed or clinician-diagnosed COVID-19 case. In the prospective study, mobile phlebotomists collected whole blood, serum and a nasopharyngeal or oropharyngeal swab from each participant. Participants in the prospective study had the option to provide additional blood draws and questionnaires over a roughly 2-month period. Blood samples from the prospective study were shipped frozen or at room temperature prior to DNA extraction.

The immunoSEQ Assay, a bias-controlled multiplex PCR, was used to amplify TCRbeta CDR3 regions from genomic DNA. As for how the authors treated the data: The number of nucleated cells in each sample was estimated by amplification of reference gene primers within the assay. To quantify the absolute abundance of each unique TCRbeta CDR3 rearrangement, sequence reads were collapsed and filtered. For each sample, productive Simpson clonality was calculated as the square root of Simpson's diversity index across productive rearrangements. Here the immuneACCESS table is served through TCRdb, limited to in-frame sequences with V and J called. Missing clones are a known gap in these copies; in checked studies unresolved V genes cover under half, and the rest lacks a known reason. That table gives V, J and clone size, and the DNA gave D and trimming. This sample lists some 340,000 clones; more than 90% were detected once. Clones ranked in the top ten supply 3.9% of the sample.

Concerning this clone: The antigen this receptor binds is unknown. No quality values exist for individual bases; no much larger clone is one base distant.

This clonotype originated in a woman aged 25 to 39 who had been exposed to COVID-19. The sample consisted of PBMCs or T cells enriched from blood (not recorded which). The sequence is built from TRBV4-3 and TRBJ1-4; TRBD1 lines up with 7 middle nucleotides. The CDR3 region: CASSQSGGRANEKLFF. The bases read TGCGCCAGCAGCCAGTCAGGGGGTAGAGCTAATGAAAAACTGTTTTTT.